The present TCR beta chain was sequenced within a study of T-cell reconstitution after alpha-beta-depleted transplantation in children. TCRbeta library construction was performed incorporating unique molecular identifiers. MiXCR, run by TCRdb on the PCR reads, gives a single entry per CDR3 protein. The sample carries a few hundred thousand distinct CDR3 sequences, almost 10% recorded once. With V trimmed by 6 bases and J by 5 bases, 10 bases remained unmatched. The CDR3 loop spans 15 amino acids. Germline V lookup: CDR1 SEHNR, CDR2 FQNEAQ (reference sequence). The sample was PBMCs from the stem cell graft donor, taken from the stem cell graft. The rearrangement uses TRBV7-9 and TRBJ2-7; 10 bases are a match to TRBD1. The receptor was isolated from a human donor who donated a stem cell graft to a child with SCID. Here the CDR3 DNA reads TGTGCCAGCAGTTCACCCGGGACAGGGGTCCACGAGCAGTACTTC. Its protein product is CASSSPGTGVHEQYF. Using reference TRBV7-9 and TRBJ2-7 for the parts outside the CDR3, the full variable domain is DTGVSQNPRHKITKRGQNVTFRCDPISEHNRLYWYRQTLGQGPEFLTYFQNEAQLEKSRLLSDRFSAERPKGSFSTLEIQRTEQGDSAMYLCASSSPGTGVHEQYFGPGTRLTVT.